This TCR beta chain is from a study of blood T cell repertoires in COVID-19 (dated by TCRdb to 2019 to 2021). Turning to the overall study: Collaborator samples came from the United States, Italy and Spain and covered acute and convalescent phases of COVID-19. The material from the prospective study consisted of cDNA or gDNA derived from T cells, B-cell-depleted T cells, or PBMCs. The dataset comprised deeply sampled blood TCRbeta repertoires from subjects exposed to, actively infected with, or recovered from COVID-19. The repertoires were made available in a free public database intended to serve as a resource for research on the immune response to SARS-CoV-2. Samples were obtained from the ongoing ImmuneRACE study (first 160 participants) and from 950 to 1,500 subjects provided by 6 global collaborators. The sample metadata nearly always contained a de-identified subject ID, COVID-19 status, age in years and sex. HLA class I and class II types, where available, came from metadata supplied by the sample provider rather than from assay-based typing.

The collaborating institutions used their own protocols to collect whole blood in K2EDTA tubes. Collaborator samples were shipped for TCRbeta analysis as frozen whole blood, isolated PBMCs, or DNA extracted from either sample type. General study outcomes and caveats: Clinical and demographic metadata were provided uncurated, with the amount varying by source and participant.

The CDR3 holds 11 amino acids from the cysteine to the phenylalanine. The kept DNA is CDR3 alone, 33 bases in frame from the first base. With regard to this clone: Its cognate antigen has yet to be identified. One base away there is no much larger clone; base qualities are not given.

TCRbeta CDR3 regions were amplified from genomic DNA using the immunoSEQ Assay, a bias-controlled multiplex PCR. As for the authors' bioinformatics: The number of nucleated cells in each sample was estimated by amplification of reference gene primers within the assay. Sequence reads were collapsed and filtered to measure the absolute abundance of every unique TCRbeta CDR3 rearrangement. Productive Simpson clonality was computed per sample as the square root of Simpson's diversity index over productive rearrangements. The source is immuneACCESS, and TCRdb retained only in-frame sequences with V and J called. Part of the clones is not carried over; for the studies checked, unresolved V genes explain less than half of this, and the remainder is unexplained. V and J calls and clone size are copied from that table; D and trimming were computed from the DNA. The sample data list some 150,000 clones, and about four fifths of these were observed just once. The leading ten clones occupy more than 7.5% of the sample.

Sequenced: peripheral blood. The TCR originated in an older woman with active or convalescent COVID-19. The chain links TRBV21-1 with TRBJ1-3. TRBV21-1 is annotated as a pseudogene. The bases are TGTGCAGCAACGGCTGGAAACACCATATATTTT. Its translation is CAATAGNTIYF.